This T cell receptor (beta chain) was captured in a study of blood T cells in healthy people across ages. General study findings and limits: Nothing was known about donor CMV status, and this possibly confounded expanded clonotype changes.

Ten or more counts support this clonotype. The antigen remains undetermined. The second PCR ran roughly 6 to 11 cycles with a sample-barcoded 5' primer and J-beta primers. Researchers report that a template-switch adaptor with 12 random nucleotides tagged each cDNA molecule. TCRdb processed the 5' RACE reads anew with MiXCR; each CDR3 protein has one entry. The sample includes roughly 2 million distinct CDR3 sequences, about 49% of them seen just once. V was trimmed by 1 base and J by 0 bases, leaving 8 bases between them. Germline CDR1 LGHNA, CDR2 YNFKEQ. The CDR3 sequence is 15 residues long. The chain links TRBV4-2 to TRBJ2-3; D uncertain. The receptor was isolated from a woman in her thirties or forties in good health. The material sequenced was blood. This CDR3 is CASSQVDISTDTQYF. In DNA, the CDR3 is TGTGCCAGCAGCCAAGTGGATATTAGCACAGATACGCAGTATTTT.